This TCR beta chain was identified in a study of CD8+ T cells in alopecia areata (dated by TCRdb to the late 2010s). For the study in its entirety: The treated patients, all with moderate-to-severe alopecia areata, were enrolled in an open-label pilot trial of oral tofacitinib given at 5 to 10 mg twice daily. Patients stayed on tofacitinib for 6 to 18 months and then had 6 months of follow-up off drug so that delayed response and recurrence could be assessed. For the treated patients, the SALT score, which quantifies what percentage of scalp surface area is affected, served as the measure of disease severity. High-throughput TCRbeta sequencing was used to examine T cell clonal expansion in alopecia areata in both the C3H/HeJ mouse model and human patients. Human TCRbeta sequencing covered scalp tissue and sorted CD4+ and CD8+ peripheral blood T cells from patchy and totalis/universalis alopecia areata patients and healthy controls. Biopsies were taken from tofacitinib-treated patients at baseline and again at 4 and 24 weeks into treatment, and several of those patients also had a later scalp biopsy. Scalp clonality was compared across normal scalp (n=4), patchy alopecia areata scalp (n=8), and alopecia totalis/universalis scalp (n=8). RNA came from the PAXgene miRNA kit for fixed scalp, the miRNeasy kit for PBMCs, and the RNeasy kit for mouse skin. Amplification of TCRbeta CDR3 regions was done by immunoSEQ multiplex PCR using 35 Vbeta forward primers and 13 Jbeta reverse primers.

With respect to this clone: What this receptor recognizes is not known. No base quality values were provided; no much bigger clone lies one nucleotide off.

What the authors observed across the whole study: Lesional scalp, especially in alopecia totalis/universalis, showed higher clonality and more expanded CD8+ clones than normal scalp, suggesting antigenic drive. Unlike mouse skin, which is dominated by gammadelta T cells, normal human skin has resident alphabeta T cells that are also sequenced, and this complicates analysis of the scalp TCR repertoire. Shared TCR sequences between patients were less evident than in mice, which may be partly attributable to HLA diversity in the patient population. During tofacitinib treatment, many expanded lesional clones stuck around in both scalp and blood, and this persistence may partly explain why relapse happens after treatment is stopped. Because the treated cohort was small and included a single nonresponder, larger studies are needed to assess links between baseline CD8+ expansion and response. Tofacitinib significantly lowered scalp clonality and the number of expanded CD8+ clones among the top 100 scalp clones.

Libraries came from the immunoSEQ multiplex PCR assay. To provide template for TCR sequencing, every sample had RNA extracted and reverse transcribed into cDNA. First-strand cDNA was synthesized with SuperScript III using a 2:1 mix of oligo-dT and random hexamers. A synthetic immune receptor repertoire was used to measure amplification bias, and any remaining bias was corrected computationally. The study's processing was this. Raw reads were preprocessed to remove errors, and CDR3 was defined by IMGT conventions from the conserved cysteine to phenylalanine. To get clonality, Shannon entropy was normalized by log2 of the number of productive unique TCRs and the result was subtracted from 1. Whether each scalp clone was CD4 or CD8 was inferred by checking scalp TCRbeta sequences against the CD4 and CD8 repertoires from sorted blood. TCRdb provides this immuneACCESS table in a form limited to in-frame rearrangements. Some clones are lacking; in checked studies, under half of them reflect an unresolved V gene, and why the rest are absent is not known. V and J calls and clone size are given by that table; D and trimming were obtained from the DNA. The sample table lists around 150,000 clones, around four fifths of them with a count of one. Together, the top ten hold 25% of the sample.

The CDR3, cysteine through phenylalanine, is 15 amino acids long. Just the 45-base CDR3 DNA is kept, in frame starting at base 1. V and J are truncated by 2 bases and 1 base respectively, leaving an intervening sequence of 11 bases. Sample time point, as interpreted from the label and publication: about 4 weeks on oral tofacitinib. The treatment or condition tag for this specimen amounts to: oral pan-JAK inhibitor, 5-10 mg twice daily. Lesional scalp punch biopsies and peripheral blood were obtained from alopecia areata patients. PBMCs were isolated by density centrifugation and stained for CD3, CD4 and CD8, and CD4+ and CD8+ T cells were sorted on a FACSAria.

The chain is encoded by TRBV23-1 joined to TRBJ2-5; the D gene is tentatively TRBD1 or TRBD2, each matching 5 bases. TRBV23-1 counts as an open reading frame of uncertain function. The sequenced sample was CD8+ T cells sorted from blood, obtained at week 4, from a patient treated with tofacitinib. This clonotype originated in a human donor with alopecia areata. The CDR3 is CASSQPGTAQETQYF. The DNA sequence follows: TGCGCCAGCAGTCAACCCGGGACGGCCCAAGAGACCCAGTACTTC.